This TCR beta chain stems from a study of cytomegalovirus exposure and HLA in healthy donors. Whole-study results and caveats: TCR beta V segments were, for the most part, productive about 90% or about 30% of the time in an earlier analysis. Researchers reported in a later analysis that common viral pathogens appeared linked to several top clusters. An Asian-associated ancestry cluster reportedly showed fewer N-insertions than the approximately 700-donor mean in a later analysis.

This clone was seen just once. Antigen: not known. In the PCR, 60 Vbeta and 13 Jbeta primers were used. TCRdb's copy holds only in-frame clones and misses some; the assay was immunoSEQ multiplex PCR. In the table there are roughly 200,000 clones, around 79% of which are singletons. Sequences were obtained from PBMCs. This receptor was taken from a woman younger than 45 in good health and CMV-seropositive.

The CDR3 loop is CASSYSNMNTEAFF. CDR3 DNA sequence: TGCGCCAGCAGCTACAGTAACATGAACACTGAAGCTTTCTTT. This sequence joins TRBV5-1 and TRBJ1-1; D is unclear. The V gene's germline CDR1 is SGHRS and CDR2 YFSETQ. CDR3 length: 14 amino acids. Trimming took off 3 bases at V and 0 bases at J, with 9 bases between the two ends.